This entry lists 29 T cell receptor beta chains sequenced from one sample in a study of T cell responses to AZD1222 COVID-19 vaccine. Measured with immunoSEQ multiplex PCR; TCRdb has only the in-frame clones, and not every one. The profile covers about 97,000 clones, with over 75% appearing a single time and more than 8.5% taken by the ten largest. The sample here was peripheral blood, taken 28 days after the second AZD1222 dose. All receptors derive from an adult who received the AZD1222 COVID-19 vaccine.

The chain uses TRBV7-9 and TRBJ1-5; 9 bases fit TRBD1. The CDR3 contains 14 residues. Germline values: CDR1 SEHNR, CDR2 FQNEAQ (reference sequence). The ends lost 6 bases at V and 4 bases at J; junction bases unmatched: 4. As DNA, the CDR3 is TGTGCCAGCAGACCACAGGGGGCAAATCAGCCCCAGCATTTT. Protein sequence: CASRPQGANQPQHF.

This clone appeared once. The CDR3 coding sequence is TGCAGTGCTAGTGTCCCAGGGGTAGACTACGAGCAGTACTTC. It codes for CSASVPGVDYEQYF. The chain joins TRBV20-1 to TRBJ2-7, with D perhaps TRBD1 (6 bases). V shed 3 bases and J shed 3 bases, with 15 bases lying between them. The germline CDR1 and CDR2 sequences are DFQATT and SNEGSKA (reference sequence). The CDR3 contains 14 residues.

The chain couples TRBV5-1 to TRBJ2-1; TRBD1 agrees at 7 bases. With V trimmed by 7 bases and J by 8 bases, 18 bases remained unmatched. The CDR3 runs to 16 residues. Germline CDR1 SGHRS, CDR2 YFSETQ. The CDR3 region is CASVRGDRVGSDEQFF. CDR3 nucleotide sequence: TGCGCCAGCGTAAGGGGTGACAGGGTGGGTTCGGATGAGCAGTTCTTC.

The chain couples TRBV5-1 to TRBJ1-1; the D gene is possibly TRBD1 (6 bases). Germline CDR1 reads SGHRS; CDR2 reads YFSETQ. V was shortened by 0 bases and J by 11 bases, with 20 bases between the two germline ends. This CDR3 contains 15 residues. The CDR3 coding sequence is TGCGCCAGCAGCTTGGGACCCACGACAGGCTGGGGGGCTTTCTTT. Translating it yields CASSLGPTTGWGAFF.

The J gene is TRBJ1-6, the V gene TRBV28; the match to TRBD1 covers 7 bases. The junction had 5 bases not matched to a gene; V was cut back by 6 bases and J by 9 bases. Germline V gene data show CDR1 as MDHEN and CDR2 as SYDVKM. The CDR3 contains 13 residues. CDR3 nucleotide sequence: TGTGCCAGCAGACCCACAGGGGTTTCACCCCTCCACTTT. Amino acids: CASRPTGVSPLHF. Full variable domain (missing parts from reference TRBV28 and TRBJ1-6): DVKVTQSSRYLVKRTGEKVFLECVQDMDHENMFWYRQDPGLGLRLIYFSYDVKMKEKGDIPEGYSVSREKKERFSLILESASTNQTSMYLCASRPTGVSPLHFGNGTRLTVT.

This chain links TRBV12-3 or TRBV12-4 with TRBJ1-2, with TRBD1 as a possible D gene (6 bases). The CDR3 extends over 13 amino acids. Trimming took 8 bases from V and 2 from J, leaving 12 bases between them. The CDR3 DNA sequence: TGTGCCAGCCAAGGGGGGGGCAACTATGGCTACACCTTC. Its protein is CASQGGGNYGYTF.

The chain uses TRBV5-4 and TRBJ2-7; 9 bases agree with TRBD1. V dropped 3 bases and J dropped 2; count of bases not matched to a gene: 6. Germline CDR1 SGHNT, CDR2 YYREEE (reference sequence). The CDR3 length is 15 residues. In DNA form, the CDR3 reads TGTGCCAGCAGCTCACGGGACAGGGCCACCTACGAGCAGTACTTC. This encodes CASSSRDRATYEQYF.

This clone was recorded once. The V gene is TRBV11-3, the J gene TRBJ2-3; no firm D call. The germline CDR1 and CDR2 sequences are SGHNT and YENEEA. V was trimmed by 0 bases and J by 10 bases, leaving 14 bases between them. The CDR3 covers 14 residues. CDR3 DNA sequence: TGTGCCAGCAGCTTAGAAGCGCAATCAAAGGCGCAGTATTTT. Translated: CASSLEAQSKAQYF. Combining the CDR3 with reference TRBV11-3 and TRBJ2-3 gives the whole variable domain EAGVVQSPRYKIIEKKQPVAFWCNPISGHNTLYWYLQNLGQGPELLIRYENEEAVDDSQLPKDRFSAERLKGVDSTLKIQPAELGDSAVYLCASSLEAQSKAQYFGPGTRLTVL.

The CDR3 reads CASSLGVGELFF. DNA for the CDR3: TGTGCCAGCAGCTTGGGTGTCGGGGAGCTGTTTTTT. The chain employs TRBV5-5 and TRBJ2-2; D gene uncertain. V dropped 0 bases and J dropped 7 bases, with 4 bases sitting between them. The CDR3 spans 12 residues. CDR1 is SGHKS and CDR2 is YYEKEE in the germline V gene (reference sequence).

The chain uses TRBV19 and TRBJ2-7; the D is unclear. With 3 bases removed from V and 3 bases from J, the gap between germline ends came to 9 bases. The CDR3 covers 13 residues. Germline V gives CDR1 LNHDA, CDR2 SQIVND (reference sequence). CDR3 amino acids: CASSISGHYEQYF. The CDR3 nucleotides read TGTGCCAGTAGTATCTCAGGCCACTACGAGCAGTACTTC.

This clone was counted a single time. The rearrangement joins TRBV24-1 to TRBJ2-1, with D perhaps TRBD1 (6 bases). This CDR3 is built from 14 residues. V was clipped by 4 bases and J by 2 bases, with 8 bases between them. Germline CDR1 is KGHDR and CDR2 is SFDVKD. CDR3 loop: CATSDRGAYNEQFF. CDR3 DNA sequence: TGTGCCACCAGTGACAGGGGCGCCTACAATGAGCAGTTCTTC.

V gene TRBV5-1 combines with J gene TRBJ2-1; 8 bases line up with TRBD2. CDR1 and CDR2 from the germline V gene are SGHRS and YFSETQ. The CDR3 covers 15 residues. Trimming cost V 2 bases and J 8 bases; bases outside gene matches: 9. The DNA for the CDR3 is TGCGCCAGCAGCTTCGGGCGGGGGGCTACGGATGAGCAGTTCTTC. Translated, it gives CASSFGRGATDEQFF.

The chain uses TRBV7-9 and TRBJ2-7, with D hard to call. The germline V and J ends were trimmed by 1 base and 2 bases, with 6 bases remaining between them. This CDR3 is 13 amino acids long. Germline CDR1 SEHNR, CDR2 FQNEAQ (reference sequence). The CDR3 reads CASSLGSAYEQYF. The CDR3 nucleotides are TGTGCCAGCAGCTTAGGATCAGCCTACGAGCAGTACTTC. The full variable domain, rest sourced from reference TRBV7-9 and TRBJ2-7, is DTGVSQNPRHKITKRGQNVTFRCDPISEHNRLYWYRQTLGQGPEFLTYFQNEAQLEKSRLLSDRFSAERPKGSFSTLEIQRTEQGDSAMYLCASSLGSAYEQYFGPGTRLTVT.

The chain has TRBV6-4 and TRBJ2-5; D is unresolved. The ends were cut back, 4 bases at V and 2 bases at J, with 8 bases in the middle. The CDR3 extends over 13 amino acids. The germline V gene has CDR1 MRHNA and CDR2 SNTAGT. This CDR3 reads CASSVERQETQYF. The CDR3 DNA is TGTGCCAGCAGTGTTGAGAGACAAGAGACCCAGTACTTC.

The genes are TRBV5-1 and TRBJ2-5, with D unresolved. CDR1 and CDR2 from the germline V gene are SGHRS and YFSETQ. The CDR3 is 13 amino acids. V was cut by 1 base and J by 1 base, with 5 bases left in between. This chain's CDR3 is CASSLYSQETQYF. The CDR3 DNA sequence: TGCGCCAGCAGCTTGTATAGCCAAGAGACCCAGTACTTC.

The chain joins TRBV9 to TRBJ1-5; TRBD1 agrees at 7 bases. With V trimmed by 9 bases and J by 1 base, 13 bases remained unmatched. The V gene's germline CDR1 is SGDLS and CDR2 YYNGEE. CDR3 length: 16 amino acids. The CDR3 DNA follows: TGTGCCACCTCTCCGACAGGGCCCTTCAGCAATCAGCCCCAGCATTTT. This sequence encodes CATSPTGPFSNQPQHF.

The rearrangement uses TRBV21-1 and TRBJ2-2; the tabulated D call, TRBD1, remains unverified against the DNA. TRBV21-1 is reported as a pseudogene. The CDR3 runs to 17 residues. In DNA form, the CDR3 reads TGTGCCAGCAGCAAGCCCACCGGGACACACAACACCGGGGAGCTGTTTTTT. Encoded protein: CASSKPTGTHNTGELFF.

The V call is TRBV30, the J call TRBJ1-2, with D unresolved. The CDR3 consists of 14 residues. Trimming pared 0 bases from V and 3 bases from J, leaving 11 bases between. CDR1 is GTSNPN, CDR2 SVGIG, per germline (reference sequence). The CDR3, as DNA: TGTGCCTGGAGTGTATTCTCGGGGTACTATGGCTACACCTTC. This gives the protein CAWSVFSGYYGYTF.

The chain joins TRBV7-2 to TRBJ1-2; D ambiguous. V lost 3 bases and J lost 7, with 12 bases in between. CDR1 is SGHTA and CDR2 is FQGNSA in the germline V gene. The CDR3 covers 13 residues. DNA for the CDR3: TGTGCCAGCAGCTTCCGGGTATTAAGTGGCTACACCTTC. The encoded protein is CASSFRVLSGYTF.

The chain employs TRBV27 and TRBJ1-2; unclear D gene. V was shortened by 8 bases and J by 0 bases, with 10 bases between the two germline ends. This CDR3 spans 13 amino acids. Germline CDR1 MNHEY, CDR2 SMNVEV (reference sequence). As DNA, the CDR3 is TGTGCCAGCTGCCCTCAGGCTAACTATGGCTACACCTTC. This translates into CASCPQANYGYTF.

This clone was detected a few times. This sequence joins TRBV3-1 (or the pseudogene TRBV3-2) and TRBJ2-7; TRBD1 agrees at 8 bases. The CDR3 sequence is 15 residues long. With V trimmed by 6 bases and J by 1 base, 8 bases remained unmatched. Germline CDR1 reads LGHDT; CDR2 reads YNNKEL (reference sequence). For the CDR3, the DNA is TGTGCCAGCAGTCTACCGGGACAGGCTTCCTACGAGCAGTACTTC. Its translation is CASSLPGQASYEQYF.

The chain combines TRBV7-2 with TRBJ1-2; 10 bases are a match to TRBD1. Germline V gene lookup returns CDR1 SGHTA and CDR2 FQGNSA. The CDR3 has 13 residues. V was clipped by 5 bases and J by 8 bases; unmatched bases: 5. CDR3 sequence: CASSGDRGEGYTF. The DNA of the CDR3 is TGTGCCAGCAGCGGGGACAGGGGCGAGGGCTACACCTTC. The variable domain in full, completed from reference TRBV7-2 and TRBJ1-2, reads GAGVSQSPSNKVTEKGKDVELRCDPISGHTALYWYRQSLGQGLEFLIYFQGNSAPDKSGLPSDRFSAERTGGSVSTLTIQRTQQEDSAVYLCASSGDRGEGYTFGSGTRLTVV.

This chain links TRBV19 with TRBJ1-3, with 11 bases lining up with TRBD1. J lost 4 bases, V lost 6 bases, and 5 bases had no gene match. Germline V gene lookup returns CDR1 LNHDA and CDR2 SQIVND (reference sequence). The CDR3 is 15 amino acids. The CDR3 sequence: CASRGQGASGNTIYF. Here the CDR3 DNA reads TGTGCCAGTAGAGGACAGGGGGCGAGCGGAAACACCATATATTTT.

The rearrangement joins TRBV6-6 to TRBJ2-1, with TRBD2 identical over 12 bases. Unmatched junction bases numbered 20, after V lost 5 bases and J lost 6 bases. The germline V gene has CDR1 MNHNY and CDR2 SVGAGI (reference sequence). This CDR3 has 20 residues. The CDR3 bases are TGTGCCAGCAGTCACCACCTGGGACTAGCGGGCCCCCTGAACTCCAATGAGCAGTTCTTC. Translating it yields CASSHHLGLAGPLNSNEQFF.

This chain uses TRBV7-2 with TRBJ1-4; 7 nucleotides agree with TRBD1. Germline-derived CDR1 and CDR2 are SGHTA and FQGNSA. Trimming removed 3 bases from V and 6 bases from J; junction bases left unmatched: 4. The CDR3 has 14 amino acids. CDR3 bases: TGTGCCAGCAGCTTTGGCAGGGGGGATGAAAAACTGTTTTTT. It yields the protein CASSFGRGDEKLFF.

This chain links TRBV2 with TRBJ1-2; no clear D gene. Trimming took 5 bases from V and 5 from J, leaving 15 bases between them. This CDR3 has 14 amino acids. Germline CDR1 reads SNHLY; CDR2 reads FYNNEI. The CDR3 region is CASSYSPLEYGYTF. CDR3 sequence (DNA): TGTGCCAGCAGTTACAGCCCCCTTGAGTATGGCTACACCTTC.

The V gene is TRBV18, the J gene TRBJ2-1; possible D gene TRBD1, 5 bases. This CDR3 spans 15 amino acids. Germline loops: CDR1 KGHSH, CDR2 LQKENI. With 6 bases removed from V and 8 bases from J, the gap between germline ends came to 20 bases. The CDR3 nucleotides read TGTGCCAGCTCCAGGCGAGTGGCAGCACAGGATGAGCAGTTCTTC. It yields the protein CASSRRVAAQDEQFF.

This sequence joins TRBV7-8 and TRBJ1-2; D gene uncertain. The CDR3 runs to 13 residues. Germline V gene sequence: CDR1 SGHVS, CDR2 FQNEAQ. V shed 4 bases and J shed 3 bases, with 9 bases lying between them. CDR3 nucleotides: TGTGCCAGCAGCTCAACACTGGACTATGGCTACACCTTC. Amino acids: CASSSTLDYGYTF.

This clone showed up just a few times. The rearrangement joins TRBV7-2 to TRBJ1-3, with a possible D match to TRBD1 (6 bases). Germline values: CDR1 SGHTA, CDR2 FQGNSA. This CDR3 is 14 amino acids long. V dropped 10 bases and J dropped 2 bases, with 15 bases sitting between them. The CDR3 sequence is CAITTGSTGNTIYF. DNA of the CDR3: TGTGCCATCACTACAGGGTCGACTGGAAACACCATATATTTT.